This TCR beta chain derives from a study of shared clonotypes between healthy human individuals. Findings and limits, study-wide: Unshared clonotypes carried lower generation probabilities than those common to all four donors. Sorted-subset sequencing was shown by rarefaction to be incomplete despite large depth. The expectation was that sequencing depth would affect clonotype sharing among donors. Naive CD4 clonotype sharing across a few donors was about 5%.

The trim removed 8 bases at V and 3 bases at J, leaving 10 bases unmatched. Per germline, CDR1 SGHRS and CDR2 YFSETQ. CDR3 length equals 14 residues. Note on this clone: Its specificity is not known.

The table came from immunoSEQ multiplex PCR; TCRdb's copy has only in-frame clones and leaves some out. The table lists over a million clones, roughly 74% of them singletons. The sequence came from a man younger than 35 in good health. Some clones in this sample may be carry-over from other donors' samples. Sequencing used memory CD4+ T cells from PBMCs. Subset given: CD45RA-negative fraction. The chain recombines TRBV5-1 with TRBJ2-7; 8 bases match TRBD1. The CDR3 spells CASSGQGGLYEQYF. The CDR3 DNA reads TGCGCCAGTTCTGGACAGGGCGGCCTCTACGAGCAGTACTTC.